This TCR beta chain was documented in a study of cytomegalovirus exposure and HLA in healthy donors. Study-wide background: Counted in an early data release were about 86 million unique TCRs from HLA-typed donors.

This clone was seen only once. The antigen is unknown. This CDR3 contains 14 residues. CDR1 is LGHNA and CDR2 is YSLEER in the germline V gene. J gave up 7 bases and V 1 base, and 3 bases lay outside the gene matches. Study-wide points: Another analysis was done later, and it associated 16,951 TCR beta sequences with HLA alleles at 0.05 false discovery rate.

The study ran its PCR with 60 Vbeta and 13 Jbeta primers. Per the original data handling: A later analysis counted around 80 million unique TCR beta chains, around 10 million shared. TCRdb keeps only in-frame clones here, not all; method: immunoSEQ multiplex PCR. V, J and clone size were drawn from that table, and D and trimming were deduced from the DNA. Among fewer than 150,000 clones listed, around 72% were seen once. The chain is built from TRBV4-3 and TRBJ2-3, with 9 bases lining up with TRBD2. The sample was PBMCs. The receptor was isolated from a woman aged 40 to 50 in good health and CMV-seropositive. The CDR3 spells CASSQGSGGNTQYF. Written as DNA, the CDR3 is TGCGCCAGCAGCCAAGGCAGCGGGGGGAATACGCAGTATTTT.